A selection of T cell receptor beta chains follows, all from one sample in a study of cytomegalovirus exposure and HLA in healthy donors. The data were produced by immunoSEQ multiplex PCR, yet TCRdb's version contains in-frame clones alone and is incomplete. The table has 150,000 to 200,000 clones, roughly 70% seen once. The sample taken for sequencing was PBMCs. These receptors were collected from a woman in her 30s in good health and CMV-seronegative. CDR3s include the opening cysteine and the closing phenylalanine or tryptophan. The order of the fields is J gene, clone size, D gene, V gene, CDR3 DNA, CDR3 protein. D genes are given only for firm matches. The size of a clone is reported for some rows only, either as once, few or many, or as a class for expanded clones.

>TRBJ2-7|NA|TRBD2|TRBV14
TGTGCCAGCAGCCAAGATCTGGGAGGGTGGCTCGAGCAGTACTTC
CASSQDLGGWLEQYF
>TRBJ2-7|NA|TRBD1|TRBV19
TGTGCCACACAGGGGAACTTCCTTGGAGAGCAGTACTTC
CATQGNFLGEQYF
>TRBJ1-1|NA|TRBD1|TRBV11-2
TGTGCCAGCAGCCGGGGACAGGGTAACACTGAAGCTTTCTTT
CASSRGQGNTEAFF
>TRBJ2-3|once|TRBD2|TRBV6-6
TGTGCCAGCAGTTACGCCGGGACTAACACAGATACGCAGTATTTT
CASSYAGTNTDTQYF
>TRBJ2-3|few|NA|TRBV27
TGTGCCAGCAGTTTAAGGCGGTCTAGCACAGATACGCAGTATTTT
CASSLRRSSTDTQYF
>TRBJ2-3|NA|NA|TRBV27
TGTGCCAGCAGTTGGGCAGAGAGCACAGATACGCAGTATTTT
CASSWAESTDTQYF
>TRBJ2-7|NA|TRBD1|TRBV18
TGTGCCAGCTCACTCGGGACAGGAGTTGGAGAGCAGTACTTC
CASSLGTGVGEQYF
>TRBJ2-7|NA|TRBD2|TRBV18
TGTGCCAGCTCAGCCCGATGGGGGGGATCCTTCGAGCAGTACTTC
CASSARWGGSFEQYF
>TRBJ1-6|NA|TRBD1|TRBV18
TGTGCCAGCTCACCAGAGACAGGGATCCACTATAATTCACCCCTCCACTTT
CASSPETGIHYNSPLHF
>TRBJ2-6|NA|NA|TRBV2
TGTGCCAGCAGTGAAGGTCTAGGGGCTGGGGCCAACGTCCTGACTTTC
CASSEGLGAGANVLTF
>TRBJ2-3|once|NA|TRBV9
TGTGCCAGCAGCCCCATAGCTAGCACAGATACGCAGTATTTT
CASSPIASTDTQYF
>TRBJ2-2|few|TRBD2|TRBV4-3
TGCGCCAGCAGCCAAGATGCAGCGGGAGGGCCGGTCACCGGGGAGCTGTTTTTT
CASSQDAAGGPVTGELFF
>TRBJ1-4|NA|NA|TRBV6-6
TGTGCCAGCAGTTACAGGGGCATAGAACTGTTTTTT
CASSYRGIELFF
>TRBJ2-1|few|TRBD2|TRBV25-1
TGTGCCAGCAGTGATCGACTAGCGCAGCAGTTCTTC
CASSDRLAQQFF
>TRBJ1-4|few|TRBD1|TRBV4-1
TGCGCCAGCAGCCTCGACAGGGGGCATGGTGAAAAACTGTTTTTT
CASSLDRGHGEKLFF
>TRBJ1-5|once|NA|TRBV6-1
TGTGCCAGCAGGTCGACAGATAGCAATCAGCCCCAGCATTTT
CASRSTDSNQPQHF
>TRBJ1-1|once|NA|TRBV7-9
TGTGCCAGCAGCTTAGAAGGCCAGGGGAACACTGAAGCTTTCTTT
CASSLEGQGNTEAFF
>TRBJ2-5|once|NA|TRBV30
TGTGCCTGGAGTGGGTCCATAAGATCCGGGACCCAGTACTTC
CAWSGSIRSGTQYF
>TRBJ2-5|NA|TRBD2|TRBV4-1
TGCGCCAGCAGCCAATTAGGACTAGCGAGCATTAATATCGAGACCCAGTACTTC
CASSQLGLASINIETQYF
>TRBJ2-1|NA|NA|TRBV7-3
TGTGCCAGCAGCTTAACGGCTGGCGGGTACAATGAGCAGTTCTTC
CASSLTAGGYNEQFF
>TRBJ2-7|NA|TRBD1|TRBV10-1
TGCGCCAGCAGTAAGGGGGACAGGGGTTACGAGCAGTACTTC
CASSKGDRGYEQYF
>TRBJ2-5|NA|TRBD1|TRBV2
TGTGCCAGCCTGGGACAGGGGGCTTTGTTTGGAGAGACCCAGTACTTC
CASLGQGALFGETQYF
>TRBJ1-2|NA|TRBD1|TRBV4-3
TGCGCCAGCAGCCTTTCTTTGTTGGGACAGGGTCTAGGCTACACCTTC
CASSLSLLGQGLGYTF
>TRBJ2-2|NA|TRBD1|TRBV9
TGTGCCAGCAGCGCCTACGGACAGGGGGCGTTCATCGGGGAGCTGTTTTTT
CASSAYGQGAFIGELFF
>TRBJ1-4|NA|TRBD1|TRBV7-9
TGTGCCAGCAGCTTATTGACAGGGTATGAAAAACTGTTTTTT
CASSLLTGYEKLFF
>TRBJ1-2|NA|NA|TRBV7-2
TGTGCCAGCAGCCCACACCCGGGACAACCTTATGGCTACACCTTC
CASSPHPGQPYGYTF
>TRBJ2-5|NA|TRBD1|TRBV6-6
TGTGCCAGCAGTAACCCGGGACAGGGGCGAGAGACCCAGTACTTC
CASSNPGQGRETQYF